This T cell receptor beta chain derives from a study of human thymus T cells. Sequencing used immunoSEQ multiplex PCR; TCRdb keeps in-frame clones, though not all of them. The data contain tens of thousands of clones, roughly 95% of them singletons. During corrective heart surgery, resections were taken, and the thymus tissue came from them. Infants, healthy and Finnish, who were having corrective surgery for congenital heart defects served as donors. Source material: thymus tissue. This TCR came from a girl younger than two with a congenital heart defect but otherwise immunologically healthy.

The CDR3, as DNA: TGTGCCTGGAGCCCAGGAAAGAGGCTCAATGAGCAGTTCTTC. It encodes CAWSPGKRLNEQFF. The chain is built from TRBV30 and TRBJ2-1; no reliable D call. Trimming took 3 bases from V and 6 from J, leaving 15 bases between them. From germline, CDR1 is GTSNPN and CDR2 SVGIG (reference sequence). The CDR3 spans 14 residues.